One sample yielded the 28 T cell receptor beta chains listed below, sequenced in a study of cytomegalovirus exposure and HLA in healthy donors. It was with 60 Vbeta and 13 Jbeta primers that the PCR ran. Assay used: immunoSEQ multiplex PCR; TCRdb lists only in-frame clones, some missing. The sample gives under 130,000 clones, approximately 64% of which show up once; 2.5% to 4% is in the top ten. Sequencing was carried out using PBMCs. Receptors originate from a woman aged 45-65 years in good health and CMV-seronegative.

The chain recombines TRBV19 with TRBJ2-6; maybe TRBD1 (5 bases). The CDR3 loop spans 18 amino acids. The V gene's germline CDR1 is LNHDA and CDR2 SQIVND (reference sequence). V dropped 5 bases and J dropped 0 bases, with 17 bases sitting between them. The CDR3, as DNA: TGTGCCAGTAGTGATCTTGGGCAGACAGACTCTGGGGCCAACGTCCTGACTTTC. Translation: CASSDLGQTDSGANVLTF.

The gene calls are TRBV18 and TRBJ2-7; TRBD2 agrees at 11 bases. CDR1 and CDR2 from the germline V gene are KGHSH and LQKENI. J lost 8 bases, V lost 5 bases, and 17 bases had no gene match. The CDR3 covers 17 residues. The CDR3 is CASSNLGTSGDLGKQYF. CDR3 sequence (DNA): TGTGCCAGCTCAAATCTCGGGACTAGCGGAGACTTGGGCAAGCAGTACTTC.

This clone is a singleton in its sample. V gene TRBV18 combines with J gene TRBJ1-2; the match to TRBD1 covers 8 bases. Looked up from germline, CDR1 is KGHSH and CDR2 is LQKENI. The junction had 8 bases not matched to a gene; V was cut back by 6 bases and J by 8 bases. The CDR3 loop spans 13 amino acids. The CDR3 nucleotides are TGTGCCAGCTCTCAGGACAGGGATAGAGGCTACACCTTC. This sequence encodes CASSQDRDRGYTF.

The chain couples TRBV11-3 to TRBJ1-2, with 7 positions matching TRBD1. The V gene end was trimmed by 5 bases and the J gene end by 0 bases; junction bases not matched to a gene: 9. The CDR3 totals 16 residues. From germline, CDR1 is SGHNT and CDR2 YENEEA. The CDR3, as DNA: TGTGCCAGCAGCCAAAGTGGGACAGCAGCTAACTATGGCTACACCTTC. It translates to CASSQSGTAANYGYTF.

This chain uses TRBV9 with TRBJ2-1; 10 positions agree with TRBD2. This CDR3 spans 19 amino acids. From germline, CDR1 is SGDLS and CDR2 YYNGEE. V trimming: 0 bases; J trimming: 2 bases; junction bases outside the gene matches: 11. In DNA form, the CDR3 reads TGTGCCAGCAGCGTAGCTTGGTCCTTTAGCGGGAGGACCTACAATGAGCAGTTCTTC. Protein: CASSVAWSFSGRTYNEQFF.

The rearrangement links TRBV5-1 to TRBJ2-3; 10 bases map to TRBD2. CDR3 length: 15 amino acids. Trimming cost V 4 bases and J 4 bases; bases outside gene matches: 6. The germline V gene has CDR1 SGHRS and CDR2 YFSETQ. The chain's CDR3 is CASSLGLAEPDTQYF. CDR3 bases: TGCGCCAGCAGCCTTGGACTAGCGGAACCAGATACGCAGTATTTT.

The J gene is TRBJ2-5, the V gene TRBV7-6; TRBD2 matches 7 bases. The DNA matches TRBJ2-7 better at its end, which makes the J call doubtful. CDR1 and CDR2 from the germline V gene are SGHVS and FNYEAQ. This CDR3 is built from 16 residues. The CDR3 loop reads CASSTRPAGRAGEQYF. CDR3 nucleotides: TGTGCCAGCAGCACCCGACCAGCGGGAAGGGCCGGCGAGCAGTACTTC.

The chain employs TRBV5-5 and TRBJ2-7, with D perhaps matching TRBD1 (6 bases). The germline V gene has CDR1 SGHKS and CDR2 YYEKEE (reference sequence). Trimming removed 0 bases at V and 2 bases at J, with 12 bases between. The CDR3 totals 15 residues. The CDR3 here is CASSLVQGSPYEQYF. CDR3 DNA: TGTGCCAGCAGCTTGGTTCAGGGGTCACCCTACGAGCAGTACTTC.

This clone has just a few counts. This chain joins TRBV27 and TRBJ1-1; 10 bases map to TRBD1. Trimming removed 9 bases from V and 4 bases from J; junction bases left unmatched: 14. CDR3 length equals 16 residues. Germline V gene lookup returns CDR1 MNHEY and CDR2 SMNVEV (reference sequence). The chain's CDR3 is CASHRDRGSSGTEAFF. Here the CDR3 DNA reads TGTGCCAGTCACCGGGACAGGGGTTCGTCGGGCACTGAAGCTTTCTTT.

In its sample, this clone was seen a few times. V and J are TRBV6-6 and TRBJ1-2; D call uncertain. The CDR3 spans 11 residues. Trimming shortened V by 6 bases and J by 8 bases, and 10 bases separated the two germline ends. Germline CDR1 reads MNHNY; CDR2 reads SVGAGI (reference sequence). The CDR3 DNA reads as TGTGCCAGCAGATATAGTCACGGCTACACCTTC. Translating it yields CASRYSHGYTF.

The V call is TRBV5-5, the J call TRBJ2-5; 9 bases are shared with TRBD2. Trimming cost V 2 bases and J 1 base; bases outside gene matches: 9. CDR1 is SGHKS, CDR2 YYEKEE, per germline (reference sequence). This CDR3 is built from 17 residues. CDR3 in DNA: TGTGCCAGCAGCTTCCCTAGCGGGATTAATCCCCAAGAGACCCAGTACTTC. It translates to CASSFPSGINPQETQYF.

J is TRBJ2-2 and V is TRBV18, with 7 bases that match TRBD1. CDR1 and CDR2 (germline): KGHSH, LQKENI. The CDR3 contains 13 residues. The junction had 2 bases not matched to a gene; V was cut back by 3 bases and J by 7 bases. The CDR3 sequence is CASSPQGDGELFF. The CDR3 DNA is TGTGCCAGCTCACCGCAGGGGGACGGGGAGCTGTTTTTT. Full variable domain (rest looked up from reference TRBV18 and TRBJ2-2): NAGVMQNPRHLVRRRGQEARLRCSPMKGHSHVYWYRQLPEEGLKFMVYLQKENIIDESGMPKERFSAEFPKEGPSILRIQQVVRGDSAAYFCASSPQGDGELFFGEGSRLTVL.

This clone occurred once. The rearrangement joins TRBV9 to TRBJ1-4; D gene uncertain. Germline V gene data show CDR1 as SGDLS and CDR2 as YYNGEE. Trimming stripped 5 bases from V and 8 bases from J, with 16 bases between. This CDR3 region has 14 residues. The CDR3 DNA follows: TGTGCCAGCAGTGTTCAAGGAGGGCGGGAAAAACTGTTTTTT. This encodes CASSVQGGREKLFF.

V and J are TRBV5-6 and TRBJ2-2; the match to TRBD2 covers 11 bases. The CDR3 sequence is 14 residues long. From germline, CDR1 is SGHDT and CDR2 YYEEEE. V dropped 5 bases and J dropped 6; count of bases not matched to a gene: 3. The CDR3 DNA reads as TGTGCCAGCAGAGATAGCGGGGGGGCCGGGGAGCTGTTTTTT. The encoded protein is CASRDSGGAGELFF. Looking up the rest from reference TRBV5-6 and TRBJ2-2 gives the full variable domain: DAGVTQSPTHLIKTRGQQVTLRCSPKSGHDTVSWYQQALGQGPQFIFQYYEEEERQRGNFPDRFSGHQFPNYSSELNVNALLLGDSALYLCASRDSGGAGELFFGEGSRLTVL.

J is TRBJ2-3 and V is TRBV12-5, with D maybe TRBD2 (5 bases). This CDR3 region has 17 residues. V dropped 6 bases and J dropped 6 bases, with 25 bases sitting between them. Germline loops: CDR1 LGHNT, CDR2 FRNRAP. The CDR3 region has the DNA TGTGCTAGTGGCCCTACCTCGTGGGAGACTCCCACTGATACGCAGTATTTT. Residues: CASGPTSWETPTDTQYF. Supplemented by reference TRBV12-5 and TRBJ2-3, the full variable domain reads DARVTQTPRHKVTEMGQEVTMRCQPILGHNTVFWYRQTMMQGLELLAYFRNRAPLDDSGMPKDRFSAEMPDATLATLKIQPSEPRDSAVYFCASGPTSWETPTDTQYFGPGTRLTVL.

J is TRBJ1-2 and V is TRBV28, with TRBD1 identical over 7 bases. Germline CDR1 reads MDHEN; CDR2 reads SYDVKM. Trimming removed 5 bases from V and 6 bases from J; junction bases left unmatched: 12. The CDR3 extends over 15 amino acids. The CDR3 coding sequence is TGTGCCAGCAGTGACCCTCCAGGGGGGAACAATGGCTACACCTTC. As protein: CASSDPPGGNNGYTF.

The chain joins TRBV10-1 to TRBJ1-1; D is unclear. CDR3 size: 14 residues. V was pared by 4 bases and J by 3 bases, with 12 bases between. CDR1 is WNHNN, CDR2 SYGVQD, per germline (reference sequence). The CDR3 region has the DNA TGCGCCAGCAGTGGACGTTTCGGGGACACTGAAGCTTTCTTT. It encodes CASSGRFGDTEAFF.

This clone was counted a few times. The CDR3 protein is CASSVFEAYGYTF. The DNA of the CDR3 is TGTGCCAGCAGTGTTTTCGAGGCCTATGGCTACACCTTC. This chain connects TRBV25-1 to TRBJ1-2; no clear D. The CDR3 sequence is 13 residues long. CDR1 is MGHDK, CDR2 SYGVNS, per germline. Trimming removed 4 bases at V and 4 bases at J, with 10 bases between.

This clone occurred a few times. The V call is TRBV14, the J call TRBJ2-5, with a weak D call TRBD2 (5 bases). V gave up 0 bases and J gave up 4 bases, with 9 bases separating them. CDR1 and CDR2 from the germline V gene are SGHDN and FVKESK. CDR3 length: 14 amino acids. The CDR3 sequence: CASSQDSVRETQYF. The CDR3 coding sequence is TGTGCCAGCAGCCAAGATAGCGTGCGAGAGACCCAGTACTTC.

The genes are TRBV27 and TRBJ2-7; tentative D call: TRBD1 (5 bases). Germline-derived CDR1 and CDR2 are MNHEY and SMNVEV (reference sequence). This CDR3 region has 14 residues. Trimming removed 6 bases from V and 0 bases from J, with 12 bases in between. For the CDR3, the DNA is TGTGCCAGCAGCAGACAGCTACTCTCCTACGAGCAGTACTTC. This encodes CASSRQLLSYEQYF.

This clone was recorded a few times. J is TRBJ1-5 and V is TRBV2; tentative D call: TRBD1 (5 bases). V was clipped by 7 bases and J by 2 bases, with 12 bases between them. The CDR3 extends over 14 amino acids. From germline, CDR1 is SNHLY and CDR2 FYNNEI. CDR3: CASMRGLGNQPQHF. The CDR3 region has the DNA TGTGCCAGCATGAGGGGACTTGGCAATCAGCCCCAGCATTTT.

The CDR3 loop reads CASSQDLVREYSNYGYTF. Written as DNA, the CDR3 is TGTGCCAGCAGCCAAGATCTTGTAAGGGAGTACTCGAACTATGGCTACACCTTC. The V call is TRBV4-2, the J call TRBJ1-2; D gene uncertain. Germline V gene sequence: CDR1 LGHNA, CDR2 YNFKEQ. V lost 0 bases and J 2 bases, leaving 19 bases between the germline ends. This CDR3 is 18 amino acids long.

This chain connects TRBV7-2 to TRBJ1-5; 8 bases are a match to TRBD1. The length of the CDR3 is 13 residues. CDR1 is SGHTA, CDR2 FQGNSA, per germline. The ends lost 5 bases at V and 5 bases at J; junction bases unmatched: 2. CDR3 in DNA: TGTGCCAGCAGCCCGGACAGGGATCAGCCCCAGCATTTT. Translated, it gives CASSPDRDQPQHF. Using reference TRBV7-2 and TRBJ1-5 for the parts outside the CDR3, the full variable domain is GAGVSQSPSNKVTEKGKDVELRCDPISGHTALYWYRQSLGQGLEFLIYFQGNSAPDKSGLPSDRFSAERTGGSVSTLTIQRTQQEDSAVYLCASSPDRDQPQHFGDGTRLSIL.

J is TRBJ2-2 and V is TRBV19; a weak D match, TRBD1 (6 bases). The germline V and J ends were trimmed by 1 base and 6 bases, with 21 bases remaining between them. The CDR3 totals 18 residues. The V gene's germline CDR1 is LNHDA and CDR2 SQIVND (reference sequence). CDR3 DNA: TGTGCCAGTAGTATAGTACCCCCCGGACAGTTGGAACCCGGGGAGCTGTTTTTT. This encodes CASSIVPPGQLEPGELFF. The full variable domain, in which reference TRBV19 and TRBJ2-2 provide the parts outside the CDR3, is DGGITQSPKYLFRKEGQNVTLSCEQNLNHDAMYWYRQDPGQGLRLIYYSQIVNDFQKGDIAEGYSVSREKKESFPLTVTSAQKNPTAFYLCASSIVPPGQLEPGELFFGEGSRLTVL.

Note on this clone: This CDR3 is also generated by other DNA sequences in the sample. This chain connects TRBV11-3 to TRBJ2-5; possibly TRBD1 for D (8 bases). Germline V CDR1 and CDR2: SGHNT, YENEEA. The CDR3 totals 15 residues. V lost 4 bases to trimming and J lost 4 bases, with 16 bases between them. The CDR3 bases are TGTGCCAGCAGCTCGATGACAGGGGAGGGAGAGACCCAGTACTTC. It yields the protein CASSSMTGEGETQYF.

This clone was recorded a few times. The chain carries TRBV27 and TRBJ2-3; 7 nucleotides align to TRBD1. The CDR3 extends over 12 amino acids. Trimming cost V 6 bases and J 5 bases; bases outside gene matches: 2. Germline-derived CDR1 and CDR2 are MNHEY and SMNVEV (reference sequence). The CDR3 reads CASSYRGDTQYF. Written as DNA, the CDR3 is TGTGCCAGCAGCTACAGGGGAGATACGCAGTATTTT.

The CDR3 is CASTLAGGIPETQYF. The CDR3 bases are TGTGCCAGCACACTAGCGGGGGGCATCCCAGAGACCCAGTACTTC. This chain links TRBV5-8 with TRBJ2-5; TRBD2 matches at 12 bases. Germline lookup yields CDR1 SGHTS and CDR2 YDEGEE. Losses at the gene ends were 6 bases for V and 4 bases for J; bases not matched to a gene: 7. This CDR3 contains 15 residues.

This chain links TRBV6-5 with TRBJ2-2; the D gene is possibly TRBD1 (6 bases). CDR1 is MNHEY and CDR2 is SVGAGI in the germline V gene. The V and J ends lost 6 bases and 4 bases respectively, with 6 bases between them. There are 12 residues in the CDR3. CDR3 residues: CASRDSTGELFF. The CDR3 nucleotides read TGTGCCAGCAGGGACAGCACCGGGGAGCTGTTTTTT.